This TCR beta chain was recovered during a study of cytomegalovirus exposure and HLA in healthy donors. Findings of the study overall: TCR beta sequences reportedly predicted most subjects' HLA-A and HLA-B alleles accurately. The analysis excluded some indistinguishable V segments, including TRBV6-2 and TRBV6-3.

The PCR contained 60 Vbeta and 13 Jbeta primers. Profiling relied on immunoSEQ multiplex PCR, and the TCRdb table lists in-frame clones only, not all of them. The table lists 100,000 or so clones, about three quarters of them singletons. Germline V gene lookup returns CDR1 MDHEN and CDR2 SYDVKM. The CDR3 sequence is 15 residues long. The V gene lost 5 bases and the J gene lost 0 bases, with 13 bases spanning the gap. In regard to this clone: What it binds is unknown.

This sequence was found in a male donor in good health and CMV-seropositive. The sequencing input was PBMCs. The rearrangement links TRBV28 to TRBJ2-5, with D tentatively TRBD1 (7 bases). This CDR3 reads CASSIGGGHQETQYF. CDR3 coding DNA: TGTGCCAGCAGTATCGGAGGGGGCCACCAAGAGACCCAGTACTTC.